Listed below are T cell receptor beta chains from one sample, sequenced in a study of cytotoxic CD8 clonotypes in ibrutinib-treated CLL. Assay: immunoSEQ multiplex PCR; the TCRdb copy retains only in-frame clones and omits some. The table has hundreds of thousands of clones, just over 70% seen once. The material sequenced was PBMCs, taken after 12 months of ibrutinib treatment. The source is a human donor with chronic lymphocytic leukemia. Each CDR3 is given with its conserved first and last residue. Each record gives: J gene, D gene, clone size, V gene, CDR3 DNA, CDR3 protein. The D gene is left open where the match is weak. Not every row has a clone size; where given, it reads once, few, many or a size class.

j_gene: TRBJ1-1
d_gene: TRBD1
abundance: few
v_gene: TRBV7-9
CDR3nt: TGTGCCAGCAGTAGAGGACAGGGGGCTTTGGACACTGAAGCTTTCTTT
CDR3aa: CASSRGQGALDTEAFF

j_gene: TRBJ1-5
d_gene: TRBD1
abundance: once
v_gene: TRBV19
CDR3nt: TGTGCCAGTAGTGTTTCCCGGGACAGGGGAAGTCAGCCCCAGCATTTT
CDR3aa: CASSVSRDRGSQPQHF

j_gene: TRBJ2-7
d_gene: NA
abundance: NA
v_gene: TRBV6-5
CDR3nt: TGTGCCAGCAGTTACTCCGGCAGGGAGCCCCACGAGCAGTACTTC
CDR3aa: CASSYSGREPHEQYF

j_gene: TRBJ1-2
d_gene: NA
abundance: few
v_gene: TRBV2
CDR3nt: TGTGCCAGCAGTGACAGGCCAGCTAACTATGGCTACACCTTC
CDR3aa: CASSDRPANYGYTF

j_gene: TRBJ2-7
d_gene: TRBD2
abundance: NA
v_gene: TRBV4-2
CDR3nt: TGTGCCAGCAGCCAAGCCGGGACTAGCGGATACTCCTACGAGCAGTACTTC
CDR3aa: CASSQAGTSGYSYEQYF

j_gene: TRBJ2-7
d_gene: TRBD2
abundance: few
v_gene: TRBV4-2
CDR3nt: TGTGCCAGCAGCCAAGATGGGACTAGCGGGTCCTACGAGCAGTACTTC
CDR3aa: CASSQDGTSGSYEQYF

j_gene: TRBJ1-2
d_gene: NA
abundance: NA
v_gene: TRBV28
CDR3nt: TGTGCCAGCAGTTTAGGAGGGGCCCCTGGCTACACCTTC
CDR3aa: CASSLGGAPGYTF

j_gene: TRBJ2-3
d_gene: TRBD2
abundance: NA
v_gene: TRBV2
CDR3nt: TGTGCCAGCAGTGAACTGACTAGCGGGGGAGCCACAGATACGCAGTATTTT
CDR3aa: CASSELTSGGATDTQYF

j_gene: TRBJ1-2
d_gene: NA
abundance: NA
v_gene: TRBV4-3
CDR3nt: TGCGCCAGCAGCCAAGATAGCCAGGGCAGATCTGGCTACACCTTC
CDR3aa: CASSQDSQGRSGYTF

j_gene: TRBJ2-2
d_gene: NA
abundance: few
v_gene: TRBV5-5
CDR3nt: TGTGCCAGCAGCCGGGGACACCTTCTGGCCGGGGAGCTGTTTTTT
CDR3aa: CASSRGHLLAGELFF

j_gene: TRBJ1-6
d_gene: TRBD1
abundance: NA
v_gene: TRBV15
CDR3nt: TGTGCCACCAGCAGAGATATTGGCAGGGGGCTTGCTAATTCACCCCTCCACTTT
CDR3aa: CATSRDIGRGLANSPLHF

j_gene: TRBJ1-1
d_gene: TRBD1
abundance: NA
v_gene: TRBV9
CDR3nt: TGTGCCAGCAGCGCAGCAGGGGGCAGAGGAACTGAAGCTTTCTTT
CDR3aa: CASSAAGGRGTEAFF

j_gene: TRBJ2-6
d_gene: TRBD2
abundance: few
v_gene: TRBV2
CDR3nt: TGTGCCAGCAAGCGGGACGCTGGGGCCAACGTCCTGACTTTC
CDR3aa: CASKRDAGANVLTF

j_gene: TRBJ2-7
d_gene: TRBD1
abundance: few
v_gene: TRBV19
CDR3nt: TGTGCCAGTAGTCCAGGGACAGGGGACGAGCAGTACTTC
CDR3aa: CASSPGTGDEQYF

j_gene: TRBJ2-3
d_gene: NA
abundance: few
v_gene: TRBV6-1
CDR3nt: TGTGCCAGCAGTATGAGGGGGGAGAGAGATACGCAGTATTTT
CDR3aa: CASSMRGERDTQYF

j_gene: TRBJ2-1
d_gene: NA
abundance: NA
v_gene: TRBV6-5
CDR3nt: TGTGCCAGCAGCCGCCTCAACGGGCCCGGGAATGAGCAGTTCTTC
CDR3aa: CASSRLNGPGNEQFF

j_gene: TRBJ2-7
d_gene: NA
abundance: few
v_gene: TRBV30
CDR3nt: TGTGCCTGGAGTGTTGGGGGGCCCTCCTACGAGCAGTACTTC
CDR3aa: CAWSVGGPSYEQYF

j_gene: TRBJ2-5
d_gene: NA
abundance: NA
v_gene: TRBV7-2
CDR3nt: TGTGCCAGCAGCTTTACTAGCAGGGCAGAGACCCAGTACTTC
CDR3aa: CASSFTSRAETQYF

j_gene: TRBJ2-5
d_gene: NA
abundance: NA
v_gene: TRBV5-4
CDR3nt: TGTGCCAGCAGCCCGCGGGGGGGACAGGGAGAGACCCAGTACTTC
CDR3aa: CASSPRGGQGETQYF

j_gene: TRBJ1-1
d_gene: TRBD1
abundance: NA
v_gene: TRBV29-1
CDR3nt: TGCAGCGTTGAGGGACAGGGAATCGCTTTCTTT
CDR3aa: CSVEGQGIAFF

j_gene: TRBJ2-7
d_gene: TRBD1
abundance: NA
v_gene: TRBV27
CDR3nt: TGTGCCAGCGGACAGGGTCTCGCCGAGCAGTACTTC
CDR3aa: CASGQGLAEQYF

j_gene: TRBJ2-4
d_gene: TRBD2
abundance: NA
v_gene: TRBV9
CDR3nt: TGTGCCAGCAGCGGGGGGGCTTCGGCGGGAGGACTAGCCAAAAACATTCAGTACTTC
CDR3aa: CASSGGASAGGLAKNIQYF

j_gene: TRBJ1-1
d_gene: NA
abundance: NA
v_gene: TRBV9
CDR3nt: TGTGCCAGCAGCGTATCTGCAGGGGCATACACTGAAGCTTTCTTT
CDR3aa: CASSVSAGAYTEAFF